The clone carrying this T cell receptor beta chain was detected ten times or more. Antigen specificity is unknown. This entry comes from a study of T cells in Graves' hyperthyroidism and ophthalmopathy. The investigators amplified TCR beta CDR3 regions from RNA transcripts. First-round RT-PCR targeting the TCR CDR3 was performed with the HTBI primer set. TCRdb reprocessed the multiplex PCR reads via MiXCR and lists one record per CDR3 protein. The data show about 570,000 distinct CDR3 sequences, roughly 46% seen once. Study-wide points: Most clonotypes expanded in the thyroid (above 0.001) were also present in blood.

The CDR3 length is 13 residues. V lost 4 bases to trimming and J lost 5 bases; unmatched junction nucleotides: 3. V and J are TRBV12-3 or TRBV12-4 and TRBJ2-5; 8 bases are shared with TRBD1. The sample was peripheral blood or thyroid tissue (not recorded which). The receptor was derived from an adult woman with Graves' disease, either hyperthyroidism or ophthalmopathy (not recorded which). This CDR3 reads CASSSDRAETQYF. The CDR3 DNA reads as TGTGCCAGCAGTTCGGACAGGGCGGAGACCCAGTACTTC.